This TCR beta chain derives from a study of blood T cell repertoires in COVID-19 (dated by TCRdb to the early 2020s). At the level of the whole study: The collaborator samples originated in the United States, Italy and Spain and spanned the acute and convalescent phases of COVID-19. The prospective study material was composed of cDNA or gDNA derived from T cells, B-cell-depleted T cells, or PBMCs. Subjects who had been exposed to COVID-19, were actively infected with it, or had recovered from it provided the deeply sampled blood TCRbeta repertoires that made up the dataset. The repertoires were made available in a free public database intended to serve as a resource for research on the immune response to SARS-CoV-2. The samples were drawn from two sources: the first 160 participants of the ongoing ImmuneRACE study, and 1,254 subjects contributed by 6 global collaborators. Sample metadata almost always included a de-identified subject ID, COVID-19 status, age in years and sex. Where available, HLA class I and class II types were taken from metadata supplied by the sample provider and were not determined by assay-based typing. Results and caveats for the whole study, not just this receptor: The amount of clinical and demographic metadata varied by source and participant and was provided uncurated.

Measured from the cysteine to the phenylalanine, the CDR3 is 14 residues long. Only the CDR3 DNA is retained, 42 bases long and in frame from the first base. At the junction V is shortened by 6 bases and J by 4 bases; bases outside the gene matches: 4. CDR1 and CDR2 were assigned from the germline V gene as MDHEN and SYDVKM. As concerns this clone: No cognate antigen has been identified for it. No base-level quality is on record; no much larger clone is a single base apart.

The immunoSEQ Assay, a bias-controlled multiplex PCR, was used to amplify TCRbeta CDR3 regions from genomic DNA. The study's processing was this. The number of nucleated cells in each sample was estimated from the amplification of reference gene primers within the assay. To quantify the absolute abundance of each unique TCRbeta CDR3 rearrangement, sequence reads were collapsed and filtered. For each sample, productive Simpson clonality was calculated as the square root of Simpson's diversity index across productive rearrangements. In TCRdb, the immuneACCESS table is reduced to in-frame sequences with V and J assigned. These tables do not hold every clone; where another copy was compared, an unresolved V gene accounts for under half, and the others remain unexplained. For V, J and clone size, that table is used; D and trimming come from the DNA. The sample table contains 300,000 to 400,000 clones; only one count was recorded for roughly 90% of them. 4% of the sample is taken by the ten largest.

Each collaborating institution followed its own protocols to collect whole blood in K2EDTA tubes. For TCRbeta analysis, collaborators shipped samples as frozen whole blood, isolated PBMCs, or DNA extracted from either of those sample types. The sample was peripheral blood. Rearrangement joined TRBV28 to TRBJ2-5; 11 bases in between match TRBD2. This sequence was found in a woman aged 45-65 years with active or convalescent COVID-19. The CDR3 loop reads CASRTSGGGETQYF. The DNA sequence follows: TGTGCCAGCAGAACTAGCGGGGGAGGAGAGACCCAGTACTTC.